The 21 T cell receptor beta chains given below trace back to one sample, sequenced in a study of cytotoxic CD8 clonotypes in ibrutinib-treated CLL. TCRdb's copy holds only in-frame clones and misses some; the assay was immunoSEQ multiplex PCR. The sample consists of 250,000 or so clones, around three quarters of them appearing once. Sequenced material: PBMCs, taken after 24 months of ibrutinib treatment. These TCRs come from a human donor with chronic lymphocytic leukemia.

The gene calls are TRBV6-6 and TRBJ2-7; a possible D gene is TRBD2 (6 bases). Germline assignment: CDR1 MNHNY and CDR2 SVGAGI (reference sequence). The CDR3 has 15 amino acids. V lost 6 bases and J 3 bases, leaving 18 bases between the germline ends. The CDR3 loop is CASSTRLATNYEQYF. The CDR3 DNA reads TGTGCCAGCAGCACGCGCCTAGCGACGAACTACGAGCAGTACTTC.

This clone has just one count. This rearrangement joins TRBV19 to TRBJ2-7; D could derive from TRBD1 or TRBD2 (5 bases each). The length of the CDR3 is 15 residues. Germline V gene lookup returns CDR1 LNHDA and CDR2 SQIVND (reference sequence). The V gene lost 7 bases and the J gene lost 0 bases, with 16 bases spanning the gap. The CDR3 DNA follows: TGTGCCAGTATGCAGGGAGCCTCCCCCTCCTACGAGCAGTACTTC. This codes for CASMQGASPSYEQYF. Supplemented by reference TRBV19 and TRBJ2-7, the full variable domain reads DGGITQSPKYLFRKEGQNVTLSCEQNLNHDAMYWYRQDPGQGLRLIYYSQIVNDFQKGDIAEGYSVSREKKESFPLTVTSAQKNPTAFYLCASMQGASPSYEQYFGPGTRLTVT.

This clone came up a few times. The chain carries TRBV7-9 and TRBJ1-1; no clear D. The CDR3 consists of 13 residues. The V end was cut by 0 bases, the J end by 5 bases, with 7 bases between. Germline assignment: CDR1 SEHNR and CDR2 FQNEAQ (reference sequence). The DNA of the CDR3 is TGTGCCAGCAGCTTAGCGGTGGAAACTGAAGCTTTCTTT. Translating it yields CASSLAVETEAFF.

The chain has TRBV7-2 and TRBJ2-3, with 8 bases lining up with TRBD2. The ends lost 3 bases at V and 2 bases at J; junction bases unmatched: 7. CDR3 length: 16 amino acids. Per germline, CDR1 SGHTA and CDR2 FQGNSA. The CDR3 region has the DNA TGTGCCAGCAGCTTGGCGGGACTAGAGACCACAGATACGCAGTATTTT. Its translation is CASSLAGLETTDTQYF.

This clone has only one observation. The V call is TRBV15, the J call TRBJ1-1; D is possibly TRBD1 (6 bases). The CDR3 contains 15 residues. Germline-derived CDR1 and CDR2 are LNHNV and YYDKDF (reference sequence). V gave up 3 bases and J gave up 2 bases, with 13 bases separating them. The CDR3 here is CATSSPAGANTEAFF. CDR3 in DNA: TGTGCCACCAGCAGTCCCGCGGGGGCAAACACTGAAGCTTTCTTT. The complete variable domain, with remaining parts taken from reference TRBV15 and TRBJ1-1, reads DAMVIQNPRYQVTQFGKPVTLSCSQTLNHNVMYWYQQKSSQAPKLLFHYYDKDFNNEADTPDNFQSRRPNTSFCFLDIRSPGLGDTAMYLCATSSPAGANTEAFFGQGTRLTVV.

This chain uses TRBV7-8 with TRBJ2-6; no clear D. Germline V lookup: CDR1 SGHVS, CDR2 FQNEAQ. The length of the CDR3 is 15 residues. Trimming took 2 bases from V and 2 from J, leaving 7 bases between them. The DNA of the CDR3 is TGTGCCAGCAGCTTATACATAACTGGGGCCAACGTCCTGACTTTC. This translates into CASSLYITGANVLTF. Full variable domain (missing parts from reference TRBV7-8 and TRBJ2-6): GAGVSQSPRYKVAKRGQDVALRCDPISGHVSLFWYQQALGQGPEFLTYFQNEAQLDKSGLPSDRFFAERPEGSVSTLKIQRTQQEDSAVYLCASSLYITGANVLTFGAGSRLTVL.

This clone was seen only a few times. The chain employs TRBV19 and TRBJ2-1; perhaps TRBD1 as D (5 bases). V was shortened by 5 bases and J by 10 bases, with 9 bases between the two germline ends. The CDR3 is 11 amino acids. Germline lookup yields CDR1 LNHDA and CDR2 SQIVND (reference sequence). CDR3 sequence reads: CASSASGEQFF. Here the CDR3 DNA reads TGTGCCAGTAGTGCTTCAGGGGAGCAGTTCTTC.

This chain links TRBV4-1 with TRBJ2-1; D possibly corresponds to TRBD1 (5 bases). The germline V and J ends were trimmed by 4 bases and 1 base, with 11 bases remaining between them. The CDR3 runs to 15 residues. Per the germline V gene, CDR1 is MGHRA and CDR2 is YSYEKL. The CDR3 sequence is CASSPAGASYNEQFF. CDR3 coding DNA: TGCGCCAGCAGCCCAGCTGGGGCATCCTACAATGAGCAGTTCTTC.

The rearrangement uses TRBV6-4 and TRBJ2-3, with D tentatively TRBD2 (6 bases). V dropped 6 bases and J dropped 0 bases, with 16 bases sitting between them. CDR1 MRHNA and CDR2 SNTAGT come from the germline V gene. The CDR3 length is 16 residues. The chain's CDR3 is CASSQSGYTSTDTQYF. The CDR3 region has the DNA TGTGCCAGCAGCCAAAGCGGGTACACTAGCACAGATACGCAGTATTTT.

This clone was detected a few times. The V gene is TRBV18, the J gene TRBJ2-4; 8 bases map to TRBD1. This CDR3 spans 17 amino acids. Trimming removed 5 bases from V and 0 bases from J; junction bases left unmatched: 9. The germline CDR1 and CDR2 sequences are KGHSH and LQKENI. DNA for the CDR3: TGTGCCAGCTCAACCTCAGGGGGCGTATTAGCCAAAAACATTCAGTACTTC. Translated, it gives CASSTSGGVLAKNIQYF.

J is TRBJ2-3 and V is TRBV9; maybe TRBD1 (6 bases). V was shortened by 0 bases and J by 10 bases, with 12 bases between the two germline ends. The CDR3 extends over 13 amino acids. The germline gives CDR1 SGDLS, CDR2 YYNGEE. The CDR3 DNA sequence: TGTGCCAGCAGCGTAGGTAGTGCAGGGGCGCAGTATTTT. Its protein is CASSVGSAGAQYF.

The rearrangement uses TRBV2 and TRBJ1-5; a possible D gene is TRBD1 (5 bases). Germline-derived CDR1 and CDR2 are SNHLY and FYNNEI. The CDR3 sequence is 18 residues long. Trimming took 0 bases from V and 11 from J, leaving 26 bases between them. The CDR3 DNA sequence: TGTGCCAGCAGTGAAGCGCTTGGGGGGACCCTGCGGATTAGGTCCCAGCATTTT. The encoded protein is CASSEALGGTLRIRSQHF.

The chain uses TRBV19 and TRBJ1-1; no firm D call. The V and J ends lost 5 bases and 2 bases respectively, with 15 bases between them. CDR1 and CDR2 (germline): LNHDA, SQIVND (reference sequence). The CDR3 contains 15 residues. The DNA of the CDR3 is TGTGCCAGTAGTCAAACAACCCTCGGAAACACTGAAGCTTTCTTT. It encodes CASSQTTLGNTEAFF.

The chain employs TRBV7-2 and TRBJ2-7, with 9 nucleotides matching TRBD1. Germline V gene data show CDR1 as SGHTA and CDR2 as FQGNSA. The CDR3 contains 14 residues. The V and J ends lost 5 bases and 2 bases, in that order; junction bases with no gene match: 4. CDR3 nucleotides: TGTGCCAGCAGCGCACGACAGGGGGCCTACGAGCAGTACTTC. Its translation is CASSARQGAYEQYF.

This chain joins TRBV9 and TRBJ1-5; unclear D gene. Germline loops: CDR1 SGDLS, CDR2 YYNGEE. V lost 4 bases, J lost 5 bases, and 10 bases lay in between. This CDR3 is 13 amino acids long. The CDR3 DNA is TGTGCCAGCAGCCCCGGGAGGGATCAGCCCCAGCATTTT. Translated, it gives CASSPGRDQPQHF.

This chain links TRBV9 with TRBJ2-7; 12 nucleotides match TRBD2. The CDR3 spans 17 residues. The germline gives CDR1 SGDLS, CDR2 YYNGEE. V lost 0 bases to trimming and J lost 5 bases; unmatched junction nucleotides: 9. DNA of the CDR3: TGTGCCAGCAGCGTAGGGCAACTAGCGGGAGGAGGCGACGAGCAGTACTTC. It is translated as CASSVGQLAGGGDEQYF.

J is TRBJ1-1 and V is TRBV28; no firm D call. Looked up from germline, CDR1 is MDHEN and CDR2 is SYDVKM. V gave up 1 base and J gave up 5 bases, with 17 bases separating them. The CDR3 sequence is 16 residues long. This CDR3 reads CASSLLDGLRRTEAFF. CDR3 coding DNA: TGTGCCAGCAGTTTATTAGACGGCCTGCGGAGGACTGAAGCTTTCTTT.

The chain combines TRBV19 with TRBJ2-3, with D maybe TRBD1 (6 bases). V lost 6 bases and J 5 bases, leaving 15 bases between the germline ends. CDR1 is LNHDA and CDR2 is SQIVND in the germline V gene (reference sequence). The CDR3 sequence is 14 residues long. The CDR3 DNA reads as TGTGCCAGTAGCTTTGGACAGAATCAAGATACGCAGTATTTT. Translating it yields CASSFGQNQDTQYF.

DNA for the CDR3: TGTGCCAGCAGCTTTGGGGTTTCCTACGAGCAGTACTTC. The encoded protein is CASSFGVSYEQYF. V gene TRBV7-6 combines with J gene TRBJ2-7; no firm D call. Germline CDR1 is SGHVS and CDR2 is FNYEAQ. CDR3 length: 13 amino acids. The V gene lost 3 bases and the J gene lost 1 base, with 7 bases spanning the gap. Full variable domain (missing parts from reference TRBV7-6 and TRBJ2-7): GAGVSQSPRYKVTKRGQDVALRCDPISGHVSLYWYRQALGQGPEFLTYFNYEAQQDKSGLPNDRFSAERPEGSISTLTIQRTEQRDSAMYRCASSFGVSYEQYFGPGTRLTVT.

This chain joins TRBV9 and TRBJ2-2, with D perhaps matching TRBD2 (6 bases). Trimming left V 4 bases short and J 0 bases short, with 16 bases between. CDR3 size: 17 residues. Germline V gene lookup returns CDR1 SGDLS and CDR2 YYNGEE. CDR3 in amino acids: CASSPSGVRSNTGELFF. Written as DNA, the CDR3 is TGTGCCAGCAGCCCTTCGGGGGTGAGGTCGAACACCGGGGAGCTGTTTTTT.

The chain employs TRBV7-9 and TRBJ2-7; TRBD1 matches 9 bases. The CDR3 contains 15 residues. V was clipped by 5 bases and J by 6 bases; unmatched bases: 11. Looked up from germline, CDR1 is SEHNR and CDR2 is FQNEAQ (reference sequence). The chain's CDR3 is CASSPDRGRFAEQYF. CDR3 nucleotides: TGTGCCAGCAGCCCTGACAGGGGGAGGTTTGCCGAGCAGTACTTC.